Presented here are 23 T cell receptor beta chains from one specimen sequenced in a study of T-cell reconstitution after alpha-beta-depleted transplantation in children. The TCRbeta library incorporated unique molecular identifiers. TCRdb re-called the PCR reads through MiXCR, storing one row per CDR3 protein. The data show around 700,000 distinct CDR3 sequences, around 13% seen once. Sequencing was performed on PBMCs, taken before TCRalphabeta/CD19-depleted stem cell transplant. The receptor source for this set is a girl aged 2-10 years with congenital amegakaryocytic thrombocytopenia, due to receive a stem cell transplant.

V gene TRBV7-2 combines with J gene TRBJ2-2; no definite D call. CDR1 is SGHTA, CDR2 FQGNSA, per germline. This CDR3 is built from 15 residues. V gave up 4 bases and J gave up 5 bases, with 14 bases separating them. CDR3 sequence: CASSSRTVKTGELFF. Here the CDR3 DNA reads TGTGCCAGCAGCTCCCGGACCGTGAAGACCGGGGAGCTGTTTTTT.

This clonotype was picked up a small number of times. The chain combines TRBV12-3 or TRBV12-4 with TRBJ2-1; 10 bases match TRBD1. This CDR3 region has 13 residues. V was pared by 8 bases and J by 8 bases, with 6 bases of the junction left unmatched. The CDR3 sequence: CASDRDRGDEQFF. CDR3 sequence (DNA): TGTGCCAGCGACCGGGACAGGGGCGATGAGCAGTTCTTC.

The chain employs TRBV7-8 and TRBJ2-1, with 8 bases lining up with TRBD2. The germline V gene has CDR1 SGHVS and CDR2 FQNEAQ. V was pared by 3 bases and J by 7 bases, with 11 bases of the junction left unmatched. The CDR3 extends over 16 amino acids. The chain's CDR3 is CASSLFLSGSKNEQFF. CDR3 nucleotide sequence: TGTGCCAGCAGCTTGTTTTTGAGCGGGAGTAAAAATGAGCAGTTCTTC.

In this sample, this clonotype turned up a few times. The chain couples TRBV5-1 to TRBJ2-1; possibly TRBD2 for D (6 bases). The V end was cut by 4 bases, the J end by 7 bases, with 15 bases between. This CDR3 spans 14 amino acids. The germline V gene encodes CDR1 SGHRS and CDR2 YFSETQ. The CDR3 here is CASSPQRAPNEQFF. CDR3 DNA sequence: TGCGCCAGCAGCCCACAGCGGGCACCTAATGAGCAGTTCTTC.

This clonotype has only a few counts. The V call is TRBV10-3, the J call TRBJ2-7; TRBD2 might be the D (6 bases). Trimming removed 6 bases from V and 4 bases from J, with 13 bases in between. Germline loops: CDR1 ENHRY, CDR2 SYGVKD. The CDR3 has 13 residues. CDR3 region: CAIRGGLGYEQYF. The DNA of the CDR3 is TGTGCCATCAGGGGGGGATTAGGATACGAGCAGTACTTC.

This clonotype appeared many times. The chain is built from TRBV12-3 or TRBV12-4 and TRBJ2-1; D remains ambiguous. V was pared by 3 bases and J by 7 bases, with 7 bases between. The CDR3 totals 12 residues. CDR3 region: CASSFLLNEQFF. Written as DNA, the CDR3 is TGTGCCAGCAGTTTCCTCCTTAATGAGCAGTTCTTC.

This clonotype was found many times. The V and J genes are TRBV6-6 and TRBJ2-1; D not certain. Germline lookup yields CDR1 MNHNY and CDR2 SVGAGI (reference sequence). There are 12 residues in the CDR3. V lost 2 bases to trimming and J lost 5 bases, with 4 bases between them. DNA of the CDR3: TGTGCCAGCAGTTACACAGACAATGAGCAGTTCTTC. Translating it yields CASSYTDNEQFF.

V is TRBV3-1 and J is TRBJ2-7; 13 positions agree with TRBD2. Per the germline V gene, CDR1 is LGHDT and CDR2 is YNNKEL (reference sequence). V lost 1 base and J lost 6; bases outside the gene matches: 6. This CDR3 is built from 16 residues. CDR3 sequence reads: CASSQAGLAGDIEQYF. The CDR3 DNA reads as TGTGCCAGCAGCCAAGCCGGACTAGCGGGAGATATCGAGCAGTACTTC.

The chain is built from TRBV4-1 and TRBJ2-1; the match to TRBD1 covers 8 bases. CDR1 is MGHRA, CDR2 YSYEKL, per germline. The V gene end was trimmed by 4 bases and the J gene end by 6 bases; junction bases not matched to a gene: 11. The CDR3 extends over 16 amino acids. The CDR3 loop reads CASSREGTGRGNEQFF. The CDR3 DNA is TGCGCCAGCAGCCGGGAAGGGACAGGCAGGGGCAATGAGCAGTTCTTC.

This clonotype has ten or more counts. CDR3 in DNA: TGCGCCAGCAGCTCCGGGGCGGAGGAGCAGTACTTC. Its translation: CASSSGAEEQYF. V usage is TRBV5-1 and J usage is TRBJ2-7; D is possibly TRBD1 or TRBD2 (5 bases each). CDR1 is SGHRS and CDR2 is YFSETQ in the germline V gene. Trimming took 3 bases from V and 7 from J, leaving 11 bases between them. The CDR3 sequence is 12 residues long.

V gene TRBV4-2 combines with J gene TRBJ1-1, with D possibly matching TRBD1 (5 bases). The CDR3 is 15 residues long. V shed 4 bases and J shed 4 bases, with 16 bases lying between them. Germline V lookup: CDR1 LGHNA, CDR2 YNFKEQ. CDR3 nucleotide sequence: TGTGCCAGCAGCCGGGGCGGTACACCCGGCACTGAAGCTTTCTTT. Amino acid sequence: CASSRGGTPGTEAFF.

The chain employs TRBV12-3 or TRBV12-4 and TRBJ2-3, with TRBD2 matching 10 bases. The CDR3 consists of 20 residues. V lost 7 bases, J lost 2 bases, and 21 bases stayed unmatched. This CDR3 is CASTLNLGSGRMGSTDTQYF. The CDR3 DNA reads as TGTGCCAGCACCCTCAACCTGGGTAGCGGGAGGATGGGGTCCACAGATACGCAGTATTTT.

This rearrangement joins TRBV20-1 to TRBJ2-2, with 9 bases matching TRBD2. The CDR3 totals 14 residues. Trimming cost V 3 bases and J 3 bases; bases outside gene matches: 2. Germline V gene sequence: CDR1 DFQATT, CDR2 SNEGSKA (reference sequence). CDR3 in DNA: TGCAGTGCTAGTAGCGGGAGTTACACCGGGGAGCTGTTTTTT. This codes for CSASSGSYTGELFF.

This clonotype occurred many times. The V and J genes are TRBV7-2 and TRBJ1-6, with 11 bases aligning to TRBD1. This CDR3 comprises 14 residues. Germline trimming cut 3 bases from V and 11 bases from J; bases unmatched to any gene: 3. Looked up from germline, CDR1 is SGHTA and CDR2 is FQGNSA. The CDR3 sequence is CASSFGQGAAPLHF. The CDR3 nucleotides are TGTGCCAGCAGCTTCGGACAGGGGGCTGCACCCCTCCACTTT.

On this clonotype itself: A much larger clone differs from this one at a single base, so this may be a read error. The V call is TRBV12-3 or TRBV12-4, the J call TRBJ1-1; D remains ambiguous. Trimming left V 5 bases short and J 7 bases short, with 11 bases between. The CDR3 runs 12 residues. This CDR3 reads CASSPRLVEAFF. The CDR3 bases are TGTGCCAGCAGTCCCAGGCTGGTTGAAGCTTTCTTT.

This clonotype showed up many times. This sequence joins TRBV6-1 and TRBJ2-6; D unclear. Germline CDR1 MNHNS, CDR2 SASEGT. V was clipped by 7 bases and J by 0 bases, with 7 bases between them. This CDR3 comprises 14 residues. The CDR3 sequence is CASTRSSGANVLTF. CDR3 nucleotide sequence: TGTGCCAGCACCAGGAGCTCTGGGGCCAACGTCCTGACTTTC.

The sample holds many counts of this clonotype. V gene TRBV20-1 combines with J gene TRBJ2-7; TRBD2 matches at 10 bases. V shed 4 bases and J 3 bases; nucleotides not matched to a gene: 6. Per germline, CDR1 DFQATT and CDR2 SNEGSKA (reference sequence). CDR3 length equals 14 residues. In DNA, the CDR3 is TGCAGTGCTACCCCCAGCGGGAGGGTCTACGAGCAGTACTTC. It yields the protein CSATPSGRVYEQYF.

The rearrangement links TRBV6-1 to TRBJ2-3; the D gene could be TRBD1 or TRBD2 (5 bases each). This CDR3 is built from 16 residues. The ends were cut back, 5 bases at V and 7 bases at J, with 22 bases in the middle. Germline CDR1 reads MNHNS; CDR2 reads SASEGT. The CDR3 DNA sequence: TGTGCCAGCAGTCCCAGGGACCAAACGTCCCTAAATACGCAGTATTTT. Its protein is CASSPRDQTSLNTQYF.

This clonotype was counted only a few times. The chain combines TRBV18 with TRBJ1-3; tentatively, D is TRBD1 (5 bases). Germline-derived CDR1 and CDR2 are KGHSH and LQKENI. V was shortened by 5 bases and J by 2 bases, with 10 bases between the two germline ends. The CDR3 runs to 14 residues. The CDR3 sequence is CASSTGTPGNTIYF. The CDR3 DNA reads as TGTGCCAGCTCAACCGGGACCCCTGGAAACACCATATATTTT.

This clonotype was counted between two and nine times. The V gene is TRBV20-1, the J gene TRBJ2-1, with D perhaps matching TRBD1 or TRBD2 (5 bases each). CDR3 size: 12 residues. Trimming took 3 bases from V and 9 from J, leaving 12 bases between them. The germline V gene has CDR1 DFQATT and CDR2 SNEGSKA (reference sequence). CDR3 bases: TGCAGTGCTAGGGGGGTCACAGTTGAGCAGTTCTTC. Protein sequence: CSARGVTVEQFF.

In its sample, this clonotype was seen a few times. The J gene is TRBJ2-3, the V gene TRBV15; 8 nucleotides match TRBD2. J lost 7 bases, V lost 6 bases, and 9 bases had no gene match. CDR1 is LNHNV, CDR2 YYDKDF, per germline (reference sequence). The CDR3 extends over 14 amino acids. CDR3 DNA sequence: TGTGCCACCAGGAGCGGGAGCGACGTTAATACGCAGTATTTT. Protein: CATRSGSDVNTQYF.

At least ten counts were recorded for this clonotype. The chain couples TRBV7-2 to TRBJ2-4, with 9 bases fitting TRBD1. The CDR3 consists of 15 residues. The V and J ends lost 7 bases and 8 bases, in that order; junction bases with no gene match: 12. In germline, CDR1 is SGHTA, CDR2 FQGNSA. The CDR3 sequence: CASTPGTGLIDIQYF. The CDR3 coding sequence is TGTGCCAGCACCCCCGGGACAGGGCTTATTGACATTCAGTACTTC.

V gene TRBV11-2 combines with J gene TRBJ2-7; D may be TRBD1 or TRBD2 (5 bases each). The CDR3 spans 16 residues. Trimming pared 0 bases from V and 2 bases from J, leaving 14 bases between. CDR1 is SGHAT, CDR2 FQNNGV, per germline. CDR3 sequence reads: CASSLDSVGTAYEQYF. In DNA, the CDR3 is TGTGCCAGCAGCTTAGATTCGGTTGGGACGGCCTACGAGCAGTACTTC.